This TCR beta chain was found in a study of T cell changes during pregnancy in multiple sclerosis. Libraries were prepared by immunoSEQ multiplex PCR; TCRdb keeps only in-frame clonotypes and omits some of them. The sample yields about 99,000 clones, about 93% seen once. This clone was seen just once. Germline V gives CDR1 MDHEN, CDR2 SYDVKM. The CDR3 contains 18 residues. V lost 4 bases and J lost 0; bases outside the gene matches: 10. This chain joins TRBV28 and TRBJ1-1; TRBD1 matches 11 bases. This material consisted of peripheral blood, taken after pregnancy. This TCR was sampled from a female donor with multiple sclerosis, enrolled in a pregnancy study. The CDR3 bases are TGTGCCAGCAGTTGGACCTGGACAGGGGGCGACCTGAACACTGAAGCTTTCTTT. Amino acids: CASSWTWTGGDLNTEAFF. The entire variable domain, with the rest obtained from reference TRBV28 and TRBJ1-1, is as follows: DVKVTQSSRYLVKRTGEKVFLECVQDMDHENMFWYRQDPGLGLRLIYFSYDVKMKEKGDIPEGYSVSREKKERFSLILESASTNQTSMYLCASSWTWTGGDLNTEAFFGQGTRLTVV.